One T cell receptor (beta chain) is described in this entry. The data originate from a study of blood T cell repertoires in COVID-19. Study-level information: From the United States, Italy and Spain came samples of acute and convalescent COVID-19.

The CDR3 spans 11 residues. CDR1 LNHDA and CDR2 SQIVND come from the germline V gene (reference sequence). Trimming took 4 bases from V and 9 from J, leaving 7 bases between them. Sequencing used immunoSEQ multiplex PCR; TCRdb keeps in-frame clones, though not all of them. The sample includes just under 150,000 clones, 84% of them seen just once. V is TRBV19 and J is TRBJ2-1; D may be TRBD2 (5 bases). The source material was peripheral blood. This TCR was sampled from a human donor in a cohort sampled during active COVID-19. This chain's CDR3 is CASSKRGEQFF. The CDR3 bases are TGTGCCAGTAGTAAACGGGGTGAGCAGTTCTTC. The entire variable domain, with the rest obtained from reference TRBV19 and TRBJ2-1, is as follows: DGGITQSPKYLFRKEGQNVTLSCEQNLNHDAMYWYRQDPGQGLRLIYYSQIVNDFQKGDIAEGYSVSREKKESFPLTVTSAQKNPTAFYLCASSKRGEQFFGPGTRLTVL.